Below are 18 T cell receptor beta chains sequenced from a single sample in a study of T cell responses to AZD1222 COVID-19 vaccine. Generated by immunoSEQ multiplex PCR, the TCRdb table keeps only in-frame clones and is missing some. The sample has approximately 67,000 clones, less than 90% seen once. The specimen comprised peripheral blood, sampled on day 0 of AZD1222 vaccination. The source of these receptors is an adult in good health.

The CDR3 nucleotides are TGTGCCAGCTCACCGTTCGACGACAGCAATCAGCCCCAGCATTTT. This translates into CASSPFDDSNQPQHF. This chain links TRBV18 with TRBJ1-5; D is uncertain. The CDR3 is 15 amino acids. The V end lost 3 bases, the J end lost 1 base, and 10 bases lay between the germline ends. CDR1 is KGHSH and CDR2 is LQKENI in the germline V gene.

V and J are TRBV6-2 or TRBV6-3 and TRBJ2-7; 15 nucleotides line up with TRBD2. Trimming at V came to 2 bases and at J to 4 bases, leaving 12 bases not matched to a gene. CDR1 and CDR2 (germline): MNHEY, SVGEGT. The CDR3 has 19 residues. The CDR3 coding sequence is TGTGCCAGCAGTTACCCTGGACTAGCGGGGGGGCTTTCGGATTACGAGCAGTACTTC. This encodes CASSYPGLAGGLSDYEQYF.

The V and J genes are TRBV28 and TRBJ2-5; D gene uncertain. Deletions cut 6 bases from V and 4 bases from J, with 12 bases between. The CDR3 runs to 13 residues. Per germline, CDR1 MDHEN and CDR2 SYDVKM. The CDR3 DNA follows: TGTGCCAGCAGCCCCAAGCCCAGAGAGACCCAGTACTTC. It translates to CASSPKPRETQYF.

This chain connects TRBV19 to TRBJ2-1; either TRBD1 or TRBD2 may supply D (5 bases each). Deletions cut 3 bases from V and 5 bases from J, with 23 bases between. The CDR3 totals 18 residues. Germline-derived CDR1 and CDR2 are LNHDA and SQIVND (reference sequence). CDR3 residues: CASSIEGPSPSSHNEQFF. CDR3 sequence (DNA): TGTGCCAGTAGTATTGAGGGGCCCTCCCCGTCTTCTCACAATGAGCAGTTCTTC.

In this sample, this clone turned up once. This sequence joins TRBV13 and TRBJ1-1; tentatively, D is TRBD1 (5 bases). With 5 bases removed from V and 3 bases from J, the gap between germline ends came to 7 bases. Germline-derived CDR1 and CDR2 are PRHDT and FYEKMQ (reference sequence). This CDR3 has 12 residues. CDR3 nucleotide sequence: TGTGCCAGCAGCCGACAGCACACTGAAGCTTTCTTT. Its translation is CASSRQHTEAFF.

V usage is TRBV18 and J usage is TRBJ2-7; no firm D call. The V end was cut by 4 bases, the J end by 0 bases, with 16 bases between. Per germline, CDR1 KGHSH and CDR2 LQKENI. The CDR3 is 16 residues long. CDR3 DNA sequence: TGTGCCAGCTCACGGAAACAGATCACCTACTCCTACGAGCAGTACTTC. Its protein is CASSRKQITYSYEQYF.

J is TRBJ1-1 and V is TRBV6-5, with 8 bases matching TRBD1. Germline V gene sequence: CDR1 MNHEY, CDR2 SVGAGI. There are 14 residues in the CDR3. V lost 4 bases to trimming and J lost 5 bases; unmatched junction nucleotides: 6. In DNA form, the CDR3 reads TGTGCCAGCAGTTCAACAGGGGGAATGACTGAAGCTTTCTTT. Translating it yields CASSSTGGMTEAFF.

This clone was seen a handful of times. This specimen includes other DNA sequences encoding the same CDR3. V is TRBV12-3 or TRBV12-4 and J is TRBJ1-3, with D unclear. V gave up 3 bases and J gave up 3 bases, with 6 bases separating them. This CDR3 contains 13 residues. Here the CDR3 DNA reads TGTGCCAGCAGTTTGGAGGGTGGAAACACCATATATTTT. Encoded protein: CASSLEGGNTIYF.

A few counts support this clone. J is TRBJ2-7 and V is TRBV5-4; TRBD2 might be the D (6 bases). Between the trimmed V and J ends, which lost 4 bases and 2 bases, there was a span of 13 bases. CDR3 length: 14 amino acids. Germline values: CDR1 SGHNT, CDR2 YYREEE (reference sequence). The DNA for the CDR3 is TGTGCCAGCAGCCCGGAGGGCCTCACCTACGAGCAGTACTTC. Its translation is CASSPEGLTYEQYF.

V usage is TRBV29-1 and J usage is TRBJ1-2; 9 nucleotides line up with TRBD1. The CDR3 runs to 12 residues. V gave up 7 bases and J gave up 6 bases; unmatched junction bases: 6. Germline CDR1 SQVTM, CDR2 ANQGSEA. The CDR3 DNA sequence: TGCAGCGGGGGTACAGGGGGCAATGGCTACACCTTC. Translation gives CSGGTGGNGYTF. Using reference TRBV29-1 and TRBJ1-2 for the parts outside the CDR3, the full variable domain is SAVISQKPSRDICQRGTSLTIQCQVDSQVTMMFWYRQQPGQSLTLIATANQGSEATYESGFVIDKFPISRPNLTFSTLTVSNMSPEDSSIYLCSGGTGGNGYTFGSGTRLTVV.

Only one count was recorded for this clone. This chain links TRBV5-1 with TRBJ1-1; D is undetermined. V lost 0 bases and J 1 base, leaving 7 bases between the germline ends. Germline V gives CDR1 SGHRS, CDR2 YFSETQ. The CDR3 covers 14 residues. The CDR3 DNA reads TGCGCCAGCAGCTTGGGACCCTCGAACACTGAAGCTTTCTTT. Protein: CASSLGPSNTEAFF.

The chain recombines TRBV7-8 with TRBJ2-5; no definite D call. Germline V gene sequence: CDR1 SGHVS, CDR2 FQNEAQ. CDR3 length: 17 residues. V was cut by 4 bases and J by 5 bases, with 23 bases left in between. CDR3 DNA: TGTGCCAGCAGCTCAACCCGGATTTCGACCGCGGCCGAGACCCAGTACTTC. Residues: CASSSTRISTAAETQYF.

The rearrangement joins TRBV7-3 to TRBJ2-2; 10 bases fit TRBD1. The CDR3 has 14 amino acids. Germline V gives CDR1 SGHTA, CDR2 FQGTGA. Losses at the gene ends were 5 bases for V and 7 bases for J; bases not matched to a gene: 4. This CDR3 reads CASSPTGGRGELFF. CDR3 DNA sequence: TGTGCCAGCAGCCCGACAGGGGGCCGCGGGGAGCTGTTTTTT. The whole variable domain, remainder taken from reference TRBV7-3 and TRBJ2-2, is GAGVSQTPSNKVTEKGKYVELRCDPISGHTALYWYRQSLGQGPEFLIYFQGTGAADDSGLPNDRFFAVRPEGSVSTLKIQRTERGDSAVYLCASSPTGGRGELFFGEGSRLTVL.

The sample holds a few counts of this clone. The rearrangement links TRBV4-3 to TRBJ1-4; no clear D. Trimming left V 4 bases short and J 2 bases short, with 14 bases between. This CDR3 has 16 amino acids. Germline V lookup: CDR1 LGHNA, CDR2 YSLEER. CDR3 DNA: TGCGCCAGCAGCCGGGGATTGGGCGGCACTAATGAAAAACTGTTTTTT. This codes for CASSRGLGGTNEKLFF.

The chain joins TRBV24-1 to TRBJ1-2, with D uncertain. In germline, CDR1 is KGHDR, CDR2 SFDVKD. The germline V and J ends were trimmed by 0 bases and 6 bases, with 4 bases remaining between them. The CDR3 contains 12 residues. CDR3 region: CATSDLTDGYTF. CDR3 coding DNA: TGTGCCACCAGTGATTTGACGGATGGCTACACCTTC.

This clone was seen only once. The chain links TRBV7-9 to TRBJ1-2; TRBD1 might be the D (5 bases). Trimming removed 2 bases from V and 1 base from J, with 11 bases in between. This CDR3 has 15 residues. Germline V gives CDR1 SEHNR, CDR2 FQNEAQ (reference sequence). The CDR3 DNA reads as TGTGCCAGCAGCTTACGGGGGGAGGATAACTATGGCTACACCTTC. Protein product: CASSLRGEDNYGYTF.

This clone was picked up one time. The rearrangement joins TRBV4-3 to TRBJ2-3; 7 bases fit TRBD1. The germline gives CDR1 LGHNA, CDR2 YSLEER. The CDR3 has 16 amino acids. Trimming took 5 bases from V and 2 from J; bases not matched to a gene: 10. The CDR3 nucleotides are TGCGCCAGCAGCTCGCACCGGGACAGCTTCACAGATACGCAGTATTTT. It encodes CASSSHRDSFTDTQYF.

This clone occurred once. This chain links TRBV27 with TRBJ1-1; 10 positions match TRBD1. The V gene's germline CDR1 is MNHEY and CDR2 SMNVEV (reference sequence). The CDR3 length is 14 residues. V lost 7 bases and J lost 6; bases outside the gene matches: 8. CDR3 in amino acids: CASTSGQGVAEAFF. Written as DNA, the CDR3 is TGTGCCAGCACCTCTGGACAGGGGGTTGCTGAAGCTTTCTTT.